The 23 T cell receptor beta chains presented below share a single source sample, sequenced in a study of CD8+CD57+ T cells in acquired aplastic anemia. TCR beta VDJ and CDR3 profiles were obtained from a genomic DNA template. TCRdb reprocessed the reads via MiXCR and lists one record per CDR3 protein. This sample has some 220,000 distinct CDR3 sequences, with 34% found just once. Source material: sorted CD4+, CD8+, or CD8+CD57+ T cells (not recorded which) from PBMCs. These receptors were collected from a human donor in good health, serving as a control.

This chain connects TRBV25-1 to TRBJ2-3; 8 bases line up with TRBD2. CDR3 length: 16 residues. The germline gives CDR1 MGHDK, CDR2 SYGVNS. CDR3 DNA sequence: TGTGCTAGTACGTTGGCGGGAGGCCCCAGCACAGATACGCAGTATTTT. It specifies CASTLAGGPSTDTQYF. The complete variable domain, with remaining parts taken from reference TRBV25-1 and TRBJ2-3, reads EADIYQTPRYLVIGTGKKITLECSQTMGHDKMYWYQQDPGMELHLIHYSYGVNSTEKGDLSSESTVSRIRTEHFPLTLESARPSHTSQYLCASTLAGGPSTDTQYFGPGTRLTVL.

This clonotype was counted a few times. The chain uses TRBV30 and TRBJ1-4; D not resolved. The V end was cut by 3 bases, the J end by 5 bases, with 16 bases between. Germline V lookup: CDR1 GTSNPN, CDR2 SVGIG (reference sequence). The CDR3 has 15 amino acids. The CDR3 DNA is TGTGCCTGGAGGCGGTTGTGGACGGCCAATGAAAAACTGTTTTTT. This translates into CAWRRLWTANEKLFF.

The V and J genes are TRBV7-6 and TRBJ1-2; perhaps TRBD1 as D (6 bases). CDR3 length equals 14 residues. Trimming removed 4 bases from V and 3 bases from J, with 12 bases in between. Germline values: CDR1 SGHVS, CDR2 FNYEAQ. The CDR3 is CASSWGSGDYGYTF. The DNA for the CDR3 is TGTGCCAGCAGCTGGGGGTCAGGGGACTATGGCTACACCTTC. The full variable domain, with the rest looked up from reference TRBV7-6 and TRBJ1-2, is GAGVSQSPRYKVTKRGQDVALRCDPISGHVSLYWYRQALGQGPEFLTYFNYEAQQDKSGLPNDRFSAERPEGSISTLTIQRTEQRDSAMYRCASSWGSGDYGYTFGSGTRLTVV.

As DNA, the CDR3 is TGCAGCGCCCGACAGCACTTGAACACTGAAGCTTTCTTT. Protein product: CSARQHLNTEAFF. The chain has TRBV29-1 and TRBJ1-1; perhaps TRBD1 as D (5 bases). This CDR3 has 13 amino acids. From germline, CDR1 is SQVTM and CDR2 ANQGSEA. V was pared by 7 bases and J by 0 bases, with 12 bases between.

This chain connects TRBV11-2 to TRBJ2-3; TRBD2 matches at 11 bases. This CDR3 comprises 15 residues. Trimming cost V 4 bases and J 4 bases; bases outside gene matches: 4. CDR1 is SGHAT and CDR2 is FQNNGV in the germline V gene. The DNA for the CDR3 is TGTGCCAGCAGCTCACAACTAGCGGGAGCAGATACGCAGTATTTT. Its translation: CASSSQLAGADTQYF.

J is TRBJ2-7 and V is TRBV12-5, with TRBD1 identical over 12 bases. V shed 2 bases, J shed 2 bases, and the junction held 7 bases outside the gene matches. Germline CDR1 LGHNT, CDR2 FRNRAP. This CDR3 has 17 amino acids. The CDR3 sequence: CASGLIPGQGAAYEQYF. The CDR3 DNA follows: TGTGCTAGTGGTTTGATTCCGGGACAGGGGGCCGCCTACGAGCAGTACTTC.

This clonotype has a count of ten or more. The gene calls are TRBV19 and TRBJ2-2; D gene uncertain. Germline V CDR1 and CDR2: LNHDA, SQIVND (reference sequence). This CDR3 has 13 residues. V was shortened by 2 bases and J by 6 bases, with 7 bases between the two germline ends. The CDR3 loop reads CASSIRASGELFF. CDR3 DNA sequence: TGTGCCAGTAGTATACGAGCGTCCGGGGAGCTGTTTTTT.

This clonotype was seen at least ten times. The chain employs TRBV24-1 and TRBJ1-2; 8 bases align to TRBD1. J was trimmed by 8 bases and V by 3 bases; bases with no gene match: 7. Germline assignment: CDR1 KGHDR and CDR2 SFDVKD. The CDR3 totals 14 residues. The CDR3 DNA is TGTGCCACCAGTGATCCAGGGGGCGCGGTGGGCTACACCTTC. It specifies CATSDPGGAVGYTF.

This clonotype was seen at least ten times. The J gene is TRBJ1-2, the V gene TRBV20-1; a weak D match, TRBD1 (5 bases). V was clipped by 5 bases and J by 8 bases, with 9 bases between them. CDR1 and CDR2 (germline): DFQATT, SNEGSKA (reference sequence). This CDR3 comprises 10 residues. The CDR3 DNA follows: TGCAGTGCTTACAGGAACGGCTACACCTTC. It is translated as CSAYRNGYTF.

This clonotype was counted at least ten times. V and J are TRBV20-1 and TRBJ1-6; D unclear. The CDR3 totals 13 residues. CDR1 and CDR2 from the germline V gene are DFQATT and SNEGSKA (reference sequence). V lost 5 bases, J lost 8 bases, and 13 bases lay in between. The CDR3 here is CSAPRDQDSPLHF. For the CDR3, the DNA is TGCAGTGCTCCCCGGGATCAGGATTCACCCCTCCACTTT.

This rearrangement joins TRBV11-1 to TRBJ1-5, with 7 bases identical to TRBD1. V was clipped by 0 bases and J by 6 bases; unmatched bases: 8. This CDR3 region has 16 residues. Germline loops: CDR1 SGHAT, CDR2 FQDESV (reference sequence). Here the CDR3 DNA reads TGTGCCAGCAGCTTAGCGACAGGGACGGGTATTCAGCCCCAGCATTTT. Translating gives CASSLATGTGIQPQHF. Filled out from reference TRBV11-1 and TRBJ1-5, the complete variable domain reads EAEVAQSPRYKITEKSQAVAFWCDPISGHATLYWYRQILGQGPELLVQFQDESVVDDSQLPKDRFSAERLKGVDSTLKIQPAELGDSAMYLCASSLATGTGIQPQHFGDGTRLSIL.

As regards this clonotype: Since a much larger clone is just one base distant, this may be a read error. This chain connects TRBV5-1 to TRBJ2-5; weak D call: TRBD2 (6 bases). CDR3 length equals 14 residues. Trimming removed 3 bases from V and 1 base from J, with 10 bases in between. Germline V CDR1 and CDR2: SGHRS, YFSETQ. The CDR3 protein is CASSCNSGQETQYF. In DNA form, the CDR3 reads TGCGCCAGCAGCTGCAATAGCGGCCAAGAGACCCAGTACTTC.

In this sample, this clonotype turned up a few times. The chain joins TRBV5-4 to TRBJ2-3; D is ambiguous. The CDR3 totals 16 residues. The germline V and J ends were trimmed by 0 bases and 1 base, with 12 bases remaining between them. Germline CDR1 and CDR2: SGHNT and YYREEE (reference sequence). CDR3 nucleotides: TGTGCCAGCAGCTTGGCTGAAAAATTAGGCACAGATACGCAGTATTTT. This translates into CASSLAEKLGTDTQYF.

The chain is built from TRBV19 and TRBJ1-2; 7 nucleotides align to TRBD1. There are 15 residues in the CDR3. V was pared by 7 bases and J by 4 bases, with 12 bases of the junction left unmatched. Germline assignment: CDR1 LNHDA and CDR2 SQIVND (reference sequence). CDR3 amino acids: CASTPGQGVSYGYTF. The CDR3 nucleotides read TGTGCCAGTACCCCGGGGCAGGGGGTTAGCTATGGCTACACCTTC.

This rearrangement joins TRBV5-4 to TRBJ1-2; TRBD1 agrees at 7 bases. Germline CDR1 SGHNT, CDR2 YYREEE (reference sequence). V gave up 2 bases and J gave up 7 bases; unmatched junction bases: 17. CDR3 size: 17 residues. This CDR3 is CASSLAGGKDPSRGYTF. The CDR3 DNA follows: TGTGCCAGCAGCTTAGCAGGGGGGAAAGACCCGAGTCGTGGCTACACCTTC.

Turning to this clonotype: Since a much larger clone is just one base distant, this may be a read error. V and J are TRBV7-9 and TRBJ1-4, with D perhaps matching TRBD1 (5 bases). The V gene's germline CDR1 is SEHNR and CDR2 FQNEAQ (reference sequence). CDR3 size: 14 residues. Trimming pared 3 bases from V and 4 bases from J, leaving 9 bases between. The CDR3 sequence is CASSFGHSNEKLFF. CDR3 sequence (DNA): TGTGCCAGCAGCTTTGGACATAGTAATGAAAAACTGTTTTTT.

This clonotype was counted ten times or more. The rearrangement links TRBV9 to TRBJ1-3; a weak D match, TRBD1 (5 bases). This CDR3 has 15 residues. V shed 3 bases and J shed 0 bases, with 10 bases lying between them. Germline values: CDR1 SGDLS, CDR2 YYNGEE. Here the CDR3 reads CASSDTGGSGNTIYF. The CDR3 region has the DNA TGTGCCAGCAGCGATACAGGCGGCTCTGGAAACACCATATATTTT. Full variable domain (outside the CDR3, taken from reference TRBV9 and TRBJ1-3): DSGVTQTPKHLITATGQRVTLRCSPRSGDLSVYWYQQSLDQGLQFLIQYYNGEERAKGNILERFSAQQFPDLHSELNLSSLELGDSALYFCASSDTGGSGNTIYFGEGSWLTVV.

At least ten counts were recorded for this clonotype. The V call is TRBV6-5, the J call TRBJ1-2; D possibly corresponds to TRBD1 (6 bases). In germline, CDR1 is MNHEY, CDR2 SVGAGI. The V gene lost 0 bases and the J gene lost 3 bases, with 11 bases spanning the gap. This CDR3 contains 15 residues. CDR3 sequence (DNA): TGTGCCAGCAGTTACTCGACGGGGGCTTACTATGGCTACACCTTC. Residues: CASSYSTGAYYGYTF.

In its sample, this clonotype was seen a few times. The V gene is TRBV6-5, the J gene TRBJ2-5; 12 bases are a match to TRBD2. J gave up 5 bases and V 4 bases, and 11 bases lay outside the gene matches. CDR1 and CDR2 (germline): MNHEY, SVGAGI. CDR3 length: 17 amino acids. DNA for the CDR3: TGTGCCAGCAGTTCCCGACTAGCGGGAGTAGGATGGGAGACCCAGTACTTC. Its translation: CASSSRLAGVGWETQYF.

Details on this clonotype: A much larger clone differs from this one at a single base, so this may be a read error. V is TRBV30 and J is TRBJ2-7; TRBD2 might be the D (5 bases). CDR1 is GTSNPN, CDR2 SVGIG, per germline (reference sequence). This CDR3 spans 11 amino acids. The CDR3 loop is CAWSHPASWHF. Written as DNA, the CDR3 is TGTGCCTGGAGTCATCCCGCTAGCTGGCACTTC.

In this sample, this clonotype turned up many times. The chain employs TRBV20-1 and TRBJ1-1; 7 bases are shared with TRBD1. The trim removed 4 bases at V and 3 bases at J, leaving 14 bases unmatched. CDR3 size: 16 residues. Germline V gene data show CDR1 as DFQATT and CDR2 as SNEGSKA (reference sequence). The CDR3 spells CSATRRLTGRDTEAFF. The CDR3 DNA sequence: TGCAGTGCTACAAGGCGCTTGACAGGGAGGGACACTGAAGCTTTCTTT.

The chain is built from TRBV7-3 and TRBJ1-2; 11 positions match TRBD1. The V segment lost 5 bases and the J segment 8 bases; nucleotides outside the gene matches: 10. The CDR3 is made up of 15 amino acids. CDR1 is SGHTA, CDR2 FQGTGA, per germline. CDR3 sequence reads: CASSAGQGEVGGYTF. In DNA, the CDR3 is TGTGCCAGCAGCGCGGGACAGGGGGAAGTAGGAGGCTACACCTTC.

This clonotype was seen at least ten times. The chain recombines TRBV7-2 with TRBJ2-1; D may be TRBD1 (5 bases). Trimming cost V 0 bases and J 7 bases, with 10 bases left between them. Germline CDR1 and CDR2: SGHTA and FQGNSA. The CDR3 contains 14 residues. This chain's CDR3 is CASSLAFQGNEQFF. The CDR3 DNA follows: TGTGCCAGCAGCTTAGCGTTTCAGGGTAATGAGCAGTTCTTC.